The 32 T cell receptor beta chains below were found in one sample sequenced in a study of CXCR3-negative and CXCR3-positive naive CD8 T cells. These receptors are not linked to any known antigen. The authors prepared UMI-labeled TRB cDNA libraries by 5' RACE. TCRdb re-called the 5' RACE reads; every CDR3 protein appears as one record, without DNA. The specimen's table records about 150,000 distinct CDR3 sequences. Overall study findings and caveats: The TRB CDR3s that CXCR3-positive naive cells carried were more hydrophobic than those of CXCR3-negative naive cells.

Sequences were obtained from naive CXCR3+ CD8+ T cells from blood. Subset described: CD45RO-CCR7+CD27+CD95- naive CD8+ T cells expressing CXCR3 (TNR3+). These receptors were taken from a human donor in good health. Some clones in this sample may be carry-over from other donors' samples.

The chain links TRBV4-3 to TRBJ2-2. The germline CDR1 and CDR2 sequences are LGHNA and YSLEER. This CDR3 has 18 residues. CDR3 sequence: CASGHIALEYANTGELFF.

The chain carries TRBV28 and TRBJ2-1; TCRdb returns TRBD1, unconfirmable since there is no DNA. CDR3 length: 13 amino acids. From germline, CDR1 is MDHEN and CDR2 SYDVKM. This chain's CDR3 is CASSSVPRSEQFF.

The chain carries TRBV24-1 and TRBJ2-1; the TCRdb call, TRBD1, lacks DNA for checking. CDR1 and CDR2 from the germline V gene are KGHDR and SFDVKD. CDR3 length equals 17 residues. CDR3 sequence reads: CATSDPQGASSYNEQFF.

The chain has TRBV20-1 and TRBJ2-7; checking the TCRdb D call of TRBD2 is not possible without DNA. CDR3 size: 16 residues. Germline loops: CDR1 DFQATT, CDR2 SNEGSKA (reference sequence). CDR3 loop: CSAMGRGGTSSYEQYF.

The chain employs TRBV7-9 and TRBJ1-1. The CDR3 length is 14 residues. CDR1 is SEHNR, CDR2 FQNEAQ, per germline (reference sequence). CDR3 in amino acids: CASSQGSLSPEAFF.

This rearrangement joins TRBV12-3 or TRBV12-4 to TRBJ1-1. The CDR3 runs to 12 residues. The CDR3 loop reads CASSWFLAEAFF.

CDR3 in amino acids: CASSYWADNEQFF. This chain connects TRBV6-2 or TRBV6-3 to TRBJ2-1. Germline V lookup: CDR1 MNHEY, CDR2 SVGEGT. The CDR3 loop spans 13 amino acids.

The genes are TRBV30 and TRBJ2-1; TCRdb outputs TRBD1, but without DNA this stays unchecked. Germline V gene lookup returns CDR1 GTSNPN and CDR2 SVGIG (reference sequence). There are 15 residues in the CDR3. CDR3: CAWSVQWNRGNEQFF.

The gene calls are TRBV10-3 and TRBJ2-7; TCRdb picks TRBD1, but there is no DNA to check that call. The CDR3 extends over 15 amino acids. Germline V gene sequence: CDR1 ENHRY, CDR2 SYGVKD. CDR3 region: CAISEPRPGGYEQYF.

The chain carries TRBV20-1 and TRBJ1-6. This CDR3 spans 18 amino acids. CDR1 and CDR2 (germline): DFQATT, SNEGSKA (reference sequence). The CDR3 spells CSARDSDDQLSYNSPLHF.

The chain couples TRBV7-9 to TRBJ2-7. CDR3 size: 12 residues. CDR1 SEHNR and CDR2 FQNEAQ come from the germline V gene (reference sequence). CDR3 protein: CASSLALLEQYF.

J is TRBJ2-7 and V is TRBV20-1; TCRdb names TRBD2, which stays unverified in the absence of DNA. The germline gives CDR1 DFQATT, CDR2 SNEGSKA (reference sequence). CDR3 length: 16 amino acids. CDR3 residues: CSARDTSARTVYEQYF.

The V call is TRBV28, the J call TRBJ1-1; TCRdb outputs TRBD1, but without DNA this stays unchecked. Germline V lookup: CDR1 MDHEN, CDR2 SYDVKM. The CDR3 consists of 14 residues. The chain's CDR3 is CASSLTETNTEAFF.

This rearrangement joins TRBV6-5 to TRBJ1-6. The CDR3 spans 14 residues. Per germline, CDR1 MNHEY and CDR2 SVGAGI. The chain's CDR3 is CASSYQGPNSPLHF.

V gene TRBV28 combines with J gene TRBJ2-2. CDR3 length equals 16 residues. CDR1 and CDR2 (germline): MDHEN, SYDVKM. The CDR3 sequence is CASSLTQVVGTGELFF.

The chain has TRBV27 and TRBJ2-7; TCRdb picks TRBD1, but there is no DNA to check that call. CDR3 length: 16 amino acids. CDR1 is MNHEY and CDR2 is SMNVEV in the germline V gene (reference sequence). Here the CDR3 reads CASRDRGPSGSYEQYF.

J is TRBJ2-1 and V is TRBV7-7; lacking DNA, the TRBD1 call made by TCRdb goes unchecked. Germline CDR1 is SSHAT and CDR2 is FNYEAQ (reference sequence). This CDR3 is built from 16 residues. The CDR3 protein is CASSAGARGSYNEQFF.

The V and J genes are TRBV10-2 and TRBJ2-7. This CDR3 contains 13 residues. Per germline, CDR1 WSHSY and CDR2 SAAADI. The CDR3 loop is CASCNVGEYEQYF.

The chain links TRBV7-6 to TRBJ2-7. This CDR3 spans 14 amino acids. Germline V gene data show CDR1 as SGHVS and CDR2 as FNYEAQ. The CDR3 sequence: CASSLEAASYEQYF.

This chain's CDR3 is CASSRGRPLPNEKLFF. The gene calls are TRBV28 and TRBJ1-4. The CDR3 runs to 16 residues. In germline, CDR1 is MDHEN, CDR2 SYDVKM.

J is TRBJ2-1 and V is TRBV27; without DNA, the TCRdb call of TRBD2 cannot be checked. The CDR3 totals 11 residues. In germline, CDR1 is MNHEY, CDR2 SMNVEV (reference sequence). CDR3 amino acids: CASSSSGEQFF.

CDR3 region: CASSLGGTGQDPRVLVGYTF. This chain links TRBV5-1 with TRBJ1-2. The CDR3 is 20 residues long. In germline, CDR1 is SGHRS, CDR2 YFSETQ. The complete variable domain, with remaining parts taken from reference TRBV5-1 and TRBJ1-2, reads KAGVTQTPRYLIKTRGQQVTLSCSPISGHRSVSWYQQTPGQGLQFLFEYFSETQRNKGNFPGRFSGRQFSNSRSEMNVSTLELGDSALYLCASSLGGTGQDPRVLVGYTFGSGTRLTVV.

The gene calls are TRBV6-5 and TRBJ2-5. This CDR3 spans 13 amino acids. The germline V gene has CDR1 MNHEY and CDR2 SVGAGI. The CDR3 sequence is CASSPRLEETQYF.

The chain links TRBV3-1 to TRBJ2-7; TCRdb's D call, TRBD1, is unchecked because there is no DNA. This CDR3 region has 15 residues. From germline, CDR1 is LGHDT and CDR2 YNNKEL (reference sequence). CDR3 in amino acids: CASSQDAGQTYEQYF.

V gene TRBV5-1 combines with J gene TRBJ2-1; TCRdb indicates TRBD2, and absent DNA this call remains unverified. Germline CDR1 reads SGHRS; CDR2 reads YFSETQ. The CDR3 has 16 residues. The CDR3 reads CASSSALGLAANEQFF.

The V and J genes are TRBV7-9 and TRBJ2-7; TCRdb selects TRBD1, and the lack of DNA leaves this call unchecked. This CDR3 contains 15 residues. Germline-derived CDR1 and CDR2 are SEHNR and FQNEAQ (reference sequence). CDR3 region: CASSLDPGGSYEQYF.

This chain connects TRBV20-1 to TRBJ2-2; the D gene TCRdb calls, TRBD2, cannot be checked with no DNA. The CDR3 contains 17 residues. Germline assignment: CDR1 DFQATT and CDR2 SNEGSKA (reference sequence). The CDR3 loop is CSARGLPSPGTAGELFF.

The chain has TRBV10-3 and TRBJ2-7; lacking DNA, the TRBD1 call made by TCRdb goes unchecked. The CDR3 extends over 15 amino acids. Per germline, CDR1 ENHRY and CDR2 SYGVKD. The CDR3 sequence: CAISHRDSSSYEQYF.

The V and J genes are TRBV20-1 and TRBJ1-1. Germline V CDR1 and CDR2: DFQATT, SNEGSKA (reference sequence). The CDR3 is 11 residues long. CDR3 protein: CSARDTASAFF.

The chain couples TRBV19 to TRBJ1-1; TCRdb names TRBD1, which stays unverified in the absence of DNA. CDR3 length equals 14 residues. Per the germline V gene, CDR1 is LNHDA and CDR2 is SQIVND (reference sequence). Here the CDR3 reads CASSLGMKGTEAFF.

This CDR3 is CSAIPKALSYEQYF. The rearrangement links TRBV20-1 to TRBJ2-7; TCRdb returns TRBD2, unconfirmable since there is no DNA. CDR1 is DFQATT and CDR2 is SNEGSKA in the germline V gene (reference sequence). This CDR3 has 14 residues.

The CDR3 sequence: CATSDRAGTGELFF. This rearrangement joins TRBV10-3 to TRBJ2-2; TCRdb designates TRBD1, a call that cannot be tested without DNA. The CDR3 has 14 residues. CDR1 is ENHRY and CDR2 is SYGVKD in the germline V gene.